Below, 14 T cell receptor beta chains from the same sample are listed, as sequenced in a study of T cells in Graves' hyperthyroidism and ophthalmopathy. RNA transcripts provided the source from which TCR beta CDR3 regions were amplified. During a first-round RT-PCR of the TCR CDR3, the HTBI primer set was used. Each CDR3 protein is one row after TCRdb ran MiXCR on the multiplex PCR reads. The table lists hundreds of thousands of distinct CDR3 sequences, less than 25% of them singletons. The sample taken for sequencing was blood. The receptors here all came from a young man with Graves' ophthalmopathy.

This clonotype was picked up many times. This sequence joins TRBV2 and TRBJ2-7; D uncertain. Germline assignment: CDR1 SNHLY and CDR2 FYNNEI. The V end lost 5 bases, the J end lost 4 bases, and 18 bases lay between the germline ends. The CDR3 extends over 15 amino acids. The CDR3 spells CASSPLSDMGYEQYF. For the CDR3, the DNA is TGTGCCAGCAGTCCGCTCAGCGACATGGGTTACGAGCAGTACTTC.

This clonotype was counted ten times or more. The J gene is TRBJ2-1, the V gene TRBV11-3; 8 nucleotides line up with TRBD1. There are 15 residues in the CDR3. V shed 3 bases, J shed 5 bases, and the junction held 6 bases outside the gene matches. Germline V gene lookup returns CDR1 SGHNT and CDR2 YENEEA. The CDR3 DNA reads TGTGCCAGCAGCTTGGGACAGGCGAAAGACAATGAGCAGTTCTTC. Translation gives CASSLGQAKDNEQFF.

This clonotype appeared once. A much larger clone sits a single nucleotide away, making a read error possible. The chain is built from TRBV12-3 or TRBV12-4 and TRBJ2-1; D perhaps matches TRBD1 (5 bases). There are 15 residues in the CDR3. As DNA, the CDR3 is TGTGCCAGCAGATGGACACCGAGCTCCTACAATGAGCGGTTCTTC. Its protein product is CASRWTPSSYNERFF.

In its sample, this clonotype was seen many times. The J gene is TRBJ2-7, the V gene TRBV28; tentatively, D is TRBD1 (6 bases). The V and J ends lost 4 bases and 8 bases respectively, with 15 bases between them. The CDR3 extends over 13 amino acids. The germline V gene encodes CDR1 MDHEN and CDR2 SYDVKM. The CDR3, as DNA: TGTGCCAGCAGTTGGCCCCTGACAGGCAAGCAGTACTTC. This sequence encodes CASSWPLTGKQYF.

This clonotype was seen more than once but under ten times. The gene calls are TRBV6-6 and TRBJ2-7; 9 bases map to TRBD1. The germline gives CDR1 MNHNY, CDR2 SVGAGI (reference sequence). The CDR3 loop spans 15 amino acids. The V gene end was trimmed by 2 bases and the J gene end by 4 bases; junction bases not matched to a gene: 6. The CDR3 sequence is CASSYGQGISYEQYF. Written as DNA, the CDR3 is TGTGCCAGCAGTTACGGACAGGGGATATCTTACGAGCAGTACTTC.

This clonotype was recorded at least ten times. V gene TRBV13 combines with J gene TRBJ1-4; a possible D gene is TRBD1 (5 bases). Trimming stripped 3 bases from V and 2 bases from J, with 10 bases between. From germline, CDR1 is PRHDT and CDR2 FYEKMQ (reference sequence). This CDR3 has 15 amino acids. CDR3 in DNA: TGTGCCAGCAGCTTGGGGGGGTCGACTAATGAAAAACTGTTTTTT. It specifies CASSLGGSTNEKLFF.

The table lists this clonotype with a few counts. The V gene is TRBV9, the J gene TRBJ1-2; D is undetermined. The germline gives CDR1 SGDLS, CDR2 YYNGEE. This CDR3 is built from 16 residues. V was cut by 0 bases and J by 4 bases, with 16 bases left in between. CDR3 amino acids: CASSVEWSSRAYGYTF. CDR3 coding DNA: TGTGCCAGCAGCGTAGAGTGGAGCAGTCGAGCCTATGGCTACACCTTC. The whole variable domain, filled in from reference TRBV9 and TRBJ1-2, reads DSGVTQTPKHLITATGQRVTLRCSPRSGDLSVYWYQQSLDQGLQFLIQYYNGEERAKGNILERFSAQQFPDLHSELNLSSLELGDSALYFCASSVEWSSRAYGYTFGSGTRLTVV.

This clonotype was detected many times. The J gene is TRBJ1-5, the V gene TRBV27; 7 positions agree with TRBD1. CDR1 and CDR2 (germline): MNHEY, SMNVEV (reference sequence). This CDR3 comprises 15 residues. The trim removed 5 bases at V and 0 bases at J, leaving 4 bases unmatched. This CDR3 reads CASSVGTDSNQPQHF. Written as DNA, the CDR3 is TGTGCCAGCAGTGTCGGGACAGATAGCAATCAGCCCCAGCATTTT.

The V gene is TRBV6-1, the J gene TRBJ2-1; 8 bases match TRBD2. J gave up 8 bases and V 4 bases, and 10 bases lay outside the gene matches. CDR3 length: 15 amino acids. Germline V gene data show CDR1 as MNHNS and CDR2 as SASEGT. CDR3 sequence (DNA): TGTGCCAGCAGTGTAGGGACTAGTAATAGGCATGAGCAGTTCTTC. It encodes CASSVGTSNRHEQFF.

The chain employs TRBV5-1 and TRBJ2-7; D uncertain. CDR3 length: 15 amino acids. V was shortened by 2 bases and J by 0 bases, with 12 bases between the two germline ends. The germline gives CDR1 SGHRS, CDR2 YFSETQ. The CDR3 reads CASSFYGETSYEQYF. The DNA of the CDR3 is TGCGCCAGCAGCTTCTATGGAGAAACCTCCTACGAGCAGTACTTC. Variable domain in full (rest from reference TRBV5-1 and TRBJ2-7): KAGVTQTPRYLIKTRGQQVTLSCSPISGHRSVSWYQQTPGQGLQFLFEYFSETQRNKGNFPGRFSGRQFSNSRSEMNVSTLELGDSALYLCASSFYGETSYEQYFGPGTRLTVT.

This clonotype was detected ten times or more. The gene calls are TRBV4-3 and TRBJ1-2; D might be TRBD1 (5 bases). V was shortened by 4 bases and J by 2 bases, with 14 bases between the two germline ends. This CDR3 is 15 amino acids long. The germline gives CDR1 LGHNA, CDR2 YSLEER. CDR3 sequence reads: CASSPTGTGNYGYTF. The CDR3 DNA is TGCGCCAGCAGCCCAACCGGGACCGGGAACTATGGCTACACCTTC.

This clonotype showed up just once. This chain uses TRBV13 with TRBJ1-3; D is undetermined. Germline CDR1 is PRHDT and CDR2 is FYEKMQ (reference sequence). This CDR3 contains 14 residues. V dropped 1 base and J dropped 2 bases, with 6 bases sitting between them. The CDR3 sequence: CASSLAEAGNTIYF. CDR3 nucleotides: TGTGCCAGCAGCTTAGCTGAGGCTGGAAACACCATATATTTT.

This clonotype was observed at least ten times. This rearrangement joins TRBV7-9 to TRBJ2-1; 12 nucleotides line up with TRBD2. The trim removed 4 bases at V and 3 bases at J, leaving 4 bases unmatched. Germline-derived CDR1 and CDR2 are SEHNR and FQNEAQ (reference sequence). The CDR3 has 16 amino acids. The CDR3 loop reads CASSSILAGGYNEQFF. Here the CDR3 DNA reads TGTGCCAGCAGCTCGATACTAGCGGGAGGCTACAATGAGCAGTTCTTC.

Points on this clonotype: Just one base apart from a much larger clone, this may be a read error. The chain employs TRBV3-1 and TRBJ2-1, with D perhaps TRBD2 (5 bases). Germline values: CDR1 LGHDT, CDR2 YNNKEL (reference sequence). This CDR3 contains 13 residues. CDR3 residues: CASSGLNHNKQFF. CDR3 DNA: TGTGCCAGCAGCGGACTGAACCACAATAAGCAGTTCTTC.